The text below deals with one T cell receptor beta chain. The data derive from a study of shared clonotypes between healthy human individuals. The assay was immunoSEQ multiplex PCR, and TCRdb's table has in-frame clones only and misses some. The sample contains about 1.1 million clones, 77% of which appear only once. Healthy HIV-negative adults without recent acute infections or vaccinations served as donors. Sequenced input: memory CD4+ T cells from PBMCs. Subset given: CD45RA-negative fraction. The receptor was isolated from a young man in good health. Some clones in this sample may be carry-over from other donors' samples.

The CDR3 DNA follows: TGTGCCAGCAGCTTACCCACTAGCCCGCCGACCCAGTACTTC. Amino acid sequence: CASSLPTSPPTQYF. The V gene is TRBV5-6, the J gene TRBJ2-5, with a weak D call TRBD2 (6 bases). Per the germline V gene, CDR1 is SGHDT and CDR2 is YYEEEE. The V gene lost 2 bases and the J gene lost 7 bases, with 15 bases spanning the gap. The CDR3 is made up of 14 amino acids.